Listed here are 19 T cell receptor beta chains from one sample, sequenced in a study of T cell clonality in common variable immunodeficiency (dated by TCRdb to 2013 to 2016). What the work shows at the level of the full study, not this receptor alone: CVID TCRbeta sequences reportedly showed fewer deletions and N-nucleotide insertions and lacked highly modified clones with 13 or more V deletions.

Library method: the immunoSEQ multiplex PCR assay. TCRdb's version of the immuneACCESS table is confined to in-frame rearrangements and falls short of the full clone set. An unresolved V gene accounts for under half of the shortfall where checked; the remainder is of unknown origin. There are 20,000 to 30,000 clones in this sample, and none of them is a singleton. Clones ranked in the top ten supply about 9.1% of the sample. No antigen has been identified for these receptors. Sequenced material: peripheral blood mononuclear cells. The receptors were sampled from a human donor with common variable immunodeficiency.

This clone was counted many times. Read coverage stops 3 residues before the CDR3 terminus; the germline J gene supplies the remainder. The chain uses TRBV20-1 and TRBJ2-7, with 7 bases lining up with TRBD1. V was pared by 3 bases and J by 0 bases, with 8 bases of the junction left unmatched. The CDR3 runs 15 residues. From germline, CDR1 is DFQATT and CDR2 SNEGSKA (reference sequence). The CDR3 loop reads CSASETGTASYEQYF. Partial CDR3 DNA: TGCAGTGCTAGCGAGACCGGGACAGCCTCCTACGAG.

The CDR3 sequence is CASSGGTAGPYGYTF. Partial CDR3 DNA: TGCGCCAGCAGCGGCGGGACAGCGGGACCCTATGGC. The gene calls are TRBV5-1 and TRBJ1-2; 7 nucleotides match TRBD1. Coverage ceases 3 residues before the CDR3 finishes, and the germline J gene fills in the end. CDR3 size: 15 residues. CDR1 and CDR2 (germline): SGHRS, YFSETQ. Losses at the gene ends were 4 bases for V and 4 bases for J; bases not matched to a gene: 10.

As for this clone: The DNA ends 3 residues before the CDR3 does, and the rest of the CDR3 is filled in from the germline J gene. V usage is TRBV30 and J usage is TRBJ1-2; the match to TRBD1 covers 9 bases. Germline CDR1 reads GTSNPN; CDR2 reads SVGIG (reference sequence). This CDR3 comprises 11 residues. V lost 5 bases and J lost 6; bases outside the gene matches: 1. The CDR3 loop reads CAWRTGDGYTF. The covered CDR3 bases are TGTGCCTGGCGGACAGGGGATGGC.

This clone is judged medium-sized. The read gets to within 3 residues of the CDR3 end, and the germline J gene fills in the rest. V gene TRBV10-3 combines with J gene TRBJ2-1, with 11 bases lining up with TRBD2. The CDR3 is 15 amino acids. Unmatched junction bases numbered 8, after V lost 8 bases and J lost 5 bases. Germline V gene data show CDR1 as ENHRY and CDR2 as SYGVKD. This CDR3 is CAIDVSGREDNEQFF. CDR3 DNA (partial): TGTGCCATCGACGTTAGCGGGAGGGAGGACAATGAG.

As regards this clone: The sequenced fragment ends 3 residues before the CDR3 boundary, so the rest is inferred from the germline J gene. V and J are TRBV7-9 and TRBJ1-1; D might be TRBD1 (5 bases). The CDR3 is 15 residues long. Germline CDR1 SEHNR, CDR2 FQNEAQ (reference sequence). Trimming removed 5 bases at V and 6 bases at J, with 19 bases between. CDR3 DNA (partial): TGTGCCAGCAGCATACTCTCAGGGTTACGGGCTGAA. This translates into CASSILSGLRAE. The whole CDR3 protein reads CASSILSGLRAEAFF. The full variable domain, with the rest looked up from reference TRBV7-9 and TRBJ1-1, is DTGVSQNPRHKITKRGQNVTFRCDPISEHNRLYWYRQTLGQGPEFLTYFQNEAQLEKSRLLSDRFSAERPKGSFSTLEIQRTEQGDSAMYLCASSILSGLRAEAFFGQGTRLTVV.

Details on this clone: Sequencing ends 3 residues short of the CDR3 end; the germline J gene provides the rest. The chain is built from TRBV18 and TRBJ1-1, with D perhaps matching TRBD1 (5 bases). The V and J ends lost 2 bases and 2 bases respectively, with 9 bases between them. CDR3 length: 14 residues. CDR1 KGHSH and CDR2 LQKENI come from the germline V gene. This CDR3 is CASSPNQGNTEAFF. The CDR3 bases that were read are TGTGCCAGCTCACCAAACCAGGGAAACACTGAA.

This clone has at least ten counts. The CDR3 is cut off 3 residues early in the read; its end comes from the germline J gene. This chain uses TRBV18 with TRBJ2-1; possible D gene TRBD2, 5 bases. This CDR3 contains 15 residues. Germline CDR1 is KGHSH and CDR2 is LQKENI. Trimming took off 3 bases at V and 7 bases at J, with 16 bases between the two ends. The CDR3 here is CASSPLARNMNEQFF. The sequenced part of the CDR3 DNA is TGTGCCAGCTCACCCCTAGCCCGGAATATGAATGAG. Using reference TRBV18 and TRBJ2-1 for the parts outside the CDR3, the full variable domain is NAGVMQNPRHLVRRRGQEARLRCSPMKGHSHVYWYRQLPEEGLKFMVYLQKENIIDESGMPKERFSAEFPKEGPSILRIQQVVRGDSAAYFCASSPLARNMNEQFFGPGTRLTVL.

A word on this clone: The read stops 3 residues short of the end of the CDR3; the missing end is completed from the germline J gene. The chain is built from TRBV5-6 and TRBJ2-7, with D maybe TRBD1 (5 bases). Per germline, CDR1 SGHDT and CDR2 YYEEEE. The CDR3 loop spans 14 amino acids. V lost 0 bases, J lost 6 bases, and 13 bases lay in between. The CDR3 DNA, read in part, is TGTGCCAGCAGCTTGGTTTCAGGGAACGGCGAG. Encoded protein: CASSLVSGNGE. The whole CDR3 sequence reads CASSLVSGNGEQYF.

A word on this clone: The read gets to within 3 residues of the CDR3 end, and the germline J gene fills in the rest. The rearrangement uses TRBV18 and TRBJ1-1; D might be TRBD1 (5 bases). Germline V lookup: CDR1 KGHSH, CDR2 LQKENI. The CDR3 sequence is 14 residues long. The V gene lost 8 bases and the J gene lost 4 bases, with 17 bases spanning the gap. CDR3 amino acids: CASTTEWDATEAFF. The CDR3 bases that were read are TGTGCCAGCACGACAGAATGGGATGCCACTGAA.

A remark on this clone: The sequence runs out 3 residues before the end of the CDR3; the remainder is reconstructed from the germline J gene. The genes are TRBV2 and TRBJ2-7; D perhaps matches TRBD1 (6 bases). The CDR3 totals 19 residues. Germline V lookup: CDR1 SNHLY, CDR2 FYNNEI. V lost 0 bases, J lost 2 bases, and 23 bases lay in between. CDR3 DNA, as far as it was read: TGTGCCAGCAGTGAAGCAGTCTTTGGGGCAGGGGAAGCTACCTACGAG. Encoded protein: CASSEAVFGAGEATYE. The whole CDR3 region reads CASSEAVFGAGEATYEQYF. The variable domain in full, completed from reference TRBV2 and TRBJ2-7, reads EPEVTQTPSHQVTQMGQEVILRCVPISNHLYFYWYRQILGQKVEFLVSFYNNEISEKSEIFDDQFSVERPDGSNFTLKIRSTKLEDSAMYFCASSEAVFGAGEATYEQYFGPGTRLTVT.

This clone was counted ten times or more. From the germline J gene comes the end of the CDR3, since the read stops 3 residues before it. V usage is TRBV2 and J usage is TRBJ1-6; the match to TRBD1 covers 7 bases. With 6 bases clipped from V and 6 bases from J, the junction kept 5 bases outside the gene matches. The CDR3 extends over 14 amino acids. The germline V gene has CDR1 SNHLY and CDR2 FYNNEI. The part of the CDR3 DNA that was read is TGTGCCAGCAGACTCGGGACAGCTAATTCACCC. It specifies CASRLGTANSP. The complete CDR3 protein is CASRLGTANSPLHF.

This clone was recorded many times. Read data end 3 residues before the CDR3 end; the end is taken from the germline J gene. This chain connects TRBV7-6 to TRBJ2-3; 12 bases line up with TRBD2. The CDR3 length is 15 residues. The J segment lost 7 bases and the V segment lost 5 bases, leaving 7 bases of the junction unmatched. Germline assignment: CDR1 SGHVS and CDR2 FNYEAQ. CDR3 DNA, as far as it was read: TGTGCCAGCAGCATACTAGCGGGAGGAGAATATACG. Its translation: CASSILAGGEYT. The entire CDR3 sequence reads CASSILAGGEYTQYF.

A word on this clone: The CDR3 end falls 3 residues outside the read, so it is completed with the germline J gene. V and J are TRBV19 and TRBJ2-5; D possibly uses TRBD1 or TRBD2 (5 bases each). The ends were cut back, 3 bases at V and 5 bases at J, with 10 bases in the middle. The CDR3 totals 13 residues. CDR1 and CDR2 (germline): LNHDA, SQIVND (reference sequence). CDR3 region: CASSIGREETQYF. The sequenced CDR3 bases are TGTGCCAGTAGTATCGGCAGGGAGGAGACC.

For this clone: Sequencing ends 3 residues short of the CDR3 end; the germline J gene provides the rest. The rearrangement joins TRBV7-6 to TRBJ2-3; perhaps TRBD2 as D (6 bases). Trimming shortened V by 0 bases and J by 4 bases, and 14 bases separated the two germline ends. This CDR3 comprises 16 residues. Germline CDR1 is SGHVS and CDR2 is FNYEAQ. The part of the CDR3 DNA that was read is TGTGCCAGCAGCTTAGCTCTGGTGGGGGGAGCAGATACG. It yields the protein CASSLALVGGADT. The CDR3 in full is CASSLALVGGADTQYF.

This clone was picked up a small number of times. The read ends 3 residues before the CDR3 terminus; that terminus is restored from the germline J gene. V usage is TRBV7-9 and J usage is TRBJ2-3; possibly TRBD2 for D (7 bases). The CDR3 totals 14 residues. Trimming took off 1 base at V and 5 bases at J, with 10 bases between the two ends. CDR1 and CDR2 (germline): SEHNR, FQNEAQ (reference sequence). This CDR3 is CASSLEGEGDTQYF. The CDR3 DNA, read in part, is TGTGCCAGCAGCTTAGAGGGGGAGGGAGATACG.

This clone was recorded many times. The missing CDR3 end, 3 residues past where the read stops, is filled in from the germline J gene. The J gene is TRBJ1-6, the V gene TRBV5-1; TRBD1 matches 10 bases. CDR1 SGHRS and CDR2 YFSETQ come from the germline V gene. The CDR3 is 15 residues long. Trimming removed 2 bases from V and 10 bases from J; junction bases left unmatched: 6. The CDR3 sequence: CASSFRGQGVSPLHF. The CDR3 DNA, read in part, is TGCGCCAGCAGCTTCAGAGGACAGGGGGTGTCACCC.

This clone has a count of ten or more. The DNA ends 3 residues before the CDR3 does, and the rest of the CDR3 is filled in from the germline J gene. The V and J genes are TRBV30 and TRBJ2-1; TRBD1 matches at 7 bases. V shed 5 bases and J 7 bases; nucleotides not matched to a gene: 11. The CDR3 contains 14 residues. Germline lookup yields CDR1 GTSNPN and CDR2 SVGIG (reference sequence). The chain's CDR3 is CAWSRWDSNNEQFF. The DNA read from the CDR3 is TGTGCCTGGTCCCGCTGGGACAGCAATAATGAG.

This clone occurred many times. The sequenced fragment ends 3 residues before the CDR3 boundary, so the rest is inferred from the germline J gene. The rearrangement joins TRBV20-1 to TRBJ2-1, with TRBD1 matching 8 bases. CDR1 and CDR2 (germline): DFQATT, SNEGSKA (reference sequence). The CDR3 sequence is 11 residues long. Trimming took 8 bases from V and 6 from J; bases not matched to a gene: 3. CDR3 sequence reads: CSPRGPNEQFF. The sequenced CDR3 bases are TGCAGTCCCAGGGGGCCCAATGAG.

About this clone: The CDR3 extends 3 residues past the end of the read, so its final part is completed from the germline J gene. The rearrangement uses TRBV20-1 and TRBJ2-1; tentatively, D is TRBD2 (5 bases). The V gene's germline CDR1 is DFQATT and CDR2 SNEGSKA (reference sequence). V was shortened by 0 bases and J by 8 bases, with 8 bases between the two germline ends. This CDR3 region has 12 residues. This CDR3 reads CSARETRYEQFF. The CDR3 bases that were read are TGCAGTGCTAGAGAAACTAGATATGAG.